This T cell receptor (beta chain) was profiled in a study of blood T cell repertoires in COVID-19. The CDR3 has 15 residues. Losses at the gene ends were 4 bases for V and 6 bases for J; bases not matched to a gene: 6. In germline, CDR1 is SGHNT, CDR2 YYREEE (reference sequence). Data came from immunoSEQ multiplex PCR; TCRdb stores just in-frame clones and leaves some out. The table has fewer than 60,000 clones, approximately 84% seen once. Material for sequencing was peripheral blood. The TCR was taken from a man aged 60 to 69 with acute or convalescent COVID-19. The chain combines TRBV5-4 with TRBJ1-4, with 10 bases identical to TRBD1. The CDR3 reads CASSVRDRGYEKLFF. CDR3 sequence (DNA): TGTGCCAGCAGCGTCCGGGACAGGGGATATGAAAAACTGTTTTTT.